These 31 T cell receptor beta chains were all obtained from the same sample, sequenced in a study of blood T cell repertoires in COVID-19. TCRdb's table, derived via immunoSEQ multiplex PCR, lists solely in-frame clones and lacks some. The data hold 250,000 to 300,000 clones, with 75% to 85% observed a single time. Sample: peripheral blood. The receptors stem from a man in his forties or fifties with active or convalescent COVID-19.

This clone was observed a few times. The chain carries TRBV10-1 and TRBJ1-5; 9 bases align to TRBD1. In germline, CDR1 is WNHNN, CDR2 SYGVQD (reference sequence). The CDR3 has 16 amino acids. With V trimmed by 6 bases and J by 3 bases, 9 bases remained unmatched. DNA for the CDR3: TGCGCCAGCAGCCCAGGACAGGGGAGGGACAATCAGCCCCAGCATTTT. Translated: CASSPGQGRDNQPQHF.

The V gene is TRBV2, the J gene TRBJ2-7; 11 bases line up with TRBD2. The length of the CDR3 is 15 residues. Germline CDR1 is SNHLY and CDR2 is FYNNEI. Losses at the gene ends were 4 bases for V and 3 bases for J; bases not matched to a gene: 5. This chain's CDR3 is CASSGGTSGYYEQYF. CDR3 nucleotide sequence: TGTGCCAGCAGTGGGGGGACTAGCGGATACTACGAGCAGTACTTC.

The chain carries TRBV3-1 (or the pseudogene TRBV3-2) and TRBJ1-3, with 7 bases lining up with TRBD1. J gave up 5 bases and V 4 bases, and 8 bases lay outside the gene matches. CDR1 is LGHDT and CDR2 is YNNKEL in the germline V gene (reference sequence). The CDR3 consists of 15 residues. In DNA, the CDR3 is TGTGCCAGCAGCCTAGCCACGGGACAGAGAAACACCATATATTTT. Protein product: CASSLATGQRNTIYF.

The CDR3 region has the DNA TGCGCCAGCAGCTCCAATAGCGGGAGGGCCAGTAATGAGCAGTTCTTC. This sequence encodes CASSSNSGRASNEQFF. The chain has TRBV5-1 and TRBJ2-1, with TRBD2 matching 11 bases. V lost 3 bases to trimming and J lost 7 bases; unmatched junction nucleotides: 9. The V gene's germline CDR1 is SGHRS and CDR2 YFSETQ. The CDR3 is 16 residues long.

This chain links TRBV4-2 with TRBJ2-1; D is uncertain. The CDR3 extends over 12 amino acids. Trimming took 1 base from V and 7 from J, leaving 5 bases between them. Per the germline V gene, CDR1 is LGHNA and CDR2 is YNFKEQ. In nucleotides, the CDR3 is TGTGCCAGCAGCCAAGCCCGTAATGAGCAGTTCTTC. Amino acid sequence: CASSQARNEQFF.

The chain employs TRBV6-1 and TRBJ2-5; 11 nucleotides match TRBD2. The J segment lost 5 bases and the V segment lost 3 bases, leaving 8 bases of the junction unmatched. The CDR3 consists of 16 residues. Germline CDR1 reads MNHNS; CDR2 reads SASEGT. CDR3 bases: TGTGCCAGCAGTGACCCACTAGCGGGAGTCCGGGAGACCCAGTACTTC. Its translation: CASSDPLAGVRETQYF.

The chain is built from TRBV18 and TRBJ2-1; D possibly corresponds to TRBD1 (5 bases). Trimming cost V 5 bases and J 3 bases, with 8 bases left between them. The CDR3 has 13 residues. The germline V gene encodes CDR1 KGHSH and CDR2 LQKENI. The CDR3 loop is CASSGQGYNEQFF. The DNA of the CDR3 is TGTGCCAGCTCAGGCCAGGGCTACAATGAGCAGTTCTTC.

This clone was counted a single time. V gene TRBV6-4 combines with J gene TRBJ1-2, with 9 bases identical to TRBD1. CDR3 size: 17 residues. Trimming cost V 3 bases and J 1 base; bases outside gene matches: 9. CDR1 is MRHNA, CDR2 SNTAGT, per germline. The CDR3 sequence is CASSEMTGGGVNYGYTF. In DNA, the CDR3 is TGTGCCAGCAGTGAAATGACAGGGGGTGGGGTTAACTATGGCTACACCTTC.

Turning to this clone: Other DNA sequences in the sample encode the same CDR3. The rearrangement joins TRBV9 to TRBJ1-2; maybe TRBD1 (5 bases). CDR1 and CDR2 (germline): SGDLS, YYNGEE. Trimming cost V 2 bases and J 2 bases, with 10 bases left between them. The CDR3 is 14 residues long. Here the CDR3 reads CASSVGQGNYGYTF. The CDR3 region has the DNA TGTGCCAGCAGCGTGGGCCAGGGCAACTATGGCTACACCTTC.

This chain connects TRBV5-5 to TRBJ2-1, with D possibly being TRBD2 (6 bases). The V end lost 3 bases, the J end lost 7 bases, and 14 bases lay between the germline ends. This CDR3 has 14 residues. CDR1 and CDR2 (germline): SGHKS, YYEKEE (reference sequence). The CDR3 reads CASSWLTSTNEQFF. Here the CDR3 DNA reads TGTGCCAGCAGCTGGTTGACTAGTACTAATGAGCAGTTCTTC.

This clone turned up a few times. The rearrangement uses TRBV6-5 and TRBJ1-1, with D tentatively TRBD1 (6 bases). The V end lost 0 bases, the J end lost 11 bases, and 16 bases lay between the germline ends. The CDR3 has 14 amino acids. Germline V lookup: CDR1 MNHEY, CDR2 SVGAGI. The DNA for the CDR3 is TGTGCCAGCAGTTACTCGAACCTCCCCGGACAGGCTTTCTTT. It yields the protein CASSYSNLPGQAFF.

CDR3 sequence: CASSYSGRGSGNTIYF. The DNA of the CDR3 is TGTGCCAGCAGTTACTCCGGCAGGGGGTCTGGAAACACCATATATTTT. The chain recombines TRBV6-6 with TRBJ1-3, with 7 bases aligning to TRBD1. Germline V gene lookup returns CDR1 MNHNY and CDR2 SVGAGI (reference sequence). This CDR3 is built from 16 residues. V was clipped by 0 bases and J by 1 base; unmatched bases: 3.

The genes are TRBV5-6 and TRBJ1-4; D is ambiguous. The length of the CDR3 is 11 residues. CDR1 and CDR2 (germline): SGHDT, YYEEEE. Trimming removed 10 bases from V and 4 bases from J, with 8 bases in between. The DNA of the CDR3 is TGTGCCGCAGATTATAATGAAAAACTGTTTTTT. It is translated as CAADYNEKLFF.

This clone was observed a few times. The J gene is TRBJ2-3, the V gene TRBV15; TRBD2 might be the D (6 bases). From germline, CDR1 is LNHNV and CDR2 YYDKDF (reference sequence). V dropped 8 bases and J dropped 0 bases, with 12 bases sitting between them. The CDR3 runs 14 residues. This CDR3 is CATADRGSTDTQYF. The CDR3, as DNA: TGTGCCACCGCAGATCGGGGGAGCACAGATACGCAGTATTTT.

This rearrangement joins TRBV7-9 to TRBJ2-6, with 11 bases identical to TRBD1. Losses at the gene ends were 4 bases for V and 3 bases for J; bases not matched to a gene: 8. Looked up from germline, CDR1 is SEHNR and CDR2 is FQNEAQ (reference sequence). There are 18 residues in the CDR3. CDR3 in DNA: TGTGCCAGCAGCTCCCGCGGACAGGGGGCGCTTGGGGCCAACGTCCTGACTTTC. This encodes CASSSRGQGALGANVLTF.

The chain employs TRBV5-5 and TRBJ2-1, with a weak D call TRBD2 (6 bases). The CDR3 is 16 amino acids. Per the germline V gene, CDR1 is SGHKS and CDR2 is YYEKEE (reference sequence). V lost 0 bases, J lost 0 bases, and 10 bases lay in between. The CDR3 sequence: CASSLAFGSSYNEQFF. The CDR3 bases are TGTGCCAGCAGCTTGGCTTTCGGGAGCTCCTACAATGAGCAGTTCTTC.

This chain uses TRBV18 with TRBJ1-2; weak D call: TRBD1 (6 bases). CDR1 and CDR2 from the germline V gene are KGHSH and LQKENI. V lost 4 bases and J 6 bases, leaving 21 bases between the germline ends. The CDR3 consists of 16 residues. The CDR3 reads CASSLTILRGGNGYTF. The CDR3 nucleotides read TGTGCCAGCTCACTTACCATCCTCCGGGGGGGCAATGGCTACACCTTC. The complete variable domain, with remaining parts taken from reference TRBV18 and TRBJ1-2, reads NAGVMQNPRHLVRRRGQEARLRCSPMKGHSHVYWYRQLPEEGLKFMVYLQKENIIDESGMPKERFSAEFPKEGPSILRIQQVVRGDSAAYFCASSLTILRGGNGYTFGSGTRLTVV.

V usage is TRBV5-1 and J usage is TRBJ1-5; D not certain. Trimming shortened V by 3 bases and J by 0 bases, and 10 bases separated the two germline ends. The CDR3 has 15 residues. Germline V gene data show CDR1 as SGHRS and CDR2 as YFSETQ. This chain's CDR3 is CASSSTGNSNQPQHF. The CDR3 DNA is TGCGCCAGCAGCTCCACGGGTAATAGCAATCAGCCCCAGCATTTT.

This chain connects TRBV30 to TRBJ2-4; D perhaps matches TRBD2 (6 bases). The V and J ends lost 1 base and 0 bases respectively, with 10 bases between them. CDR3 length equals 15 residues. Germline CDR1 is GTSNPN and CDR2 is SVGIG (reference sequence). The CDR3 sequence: CAWSAPGLAKNIQYF. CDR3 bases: TGTGCCTGGAGTGCCCCGGGACTAGCCAAAAACATTCAGTACTTC.

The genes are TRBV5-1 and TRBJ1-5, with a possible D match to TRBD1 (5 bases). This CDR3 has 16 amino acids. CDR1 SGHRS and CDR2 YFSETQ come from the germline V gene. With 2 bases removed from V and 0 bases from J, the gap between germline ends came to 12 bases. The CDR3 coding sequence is TGCGCCAGCAGCTTCCGATCGGGGGGTAGCAATCAGCCCCAGCATTTT. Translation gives CASSFRSGGSNQPQHF. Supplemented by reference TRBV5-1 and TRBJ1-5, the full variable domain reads KAGVTQTPRYLIKTRGQQVTLSCSPISGHRSVSWYQQTPGQGLQFLFEYFSETQRNKGNFPGRFSGRQFSNSRSEMNVSTLELGDSALYLCASSFRSGGSNQPQHFGDGTRLSIL.

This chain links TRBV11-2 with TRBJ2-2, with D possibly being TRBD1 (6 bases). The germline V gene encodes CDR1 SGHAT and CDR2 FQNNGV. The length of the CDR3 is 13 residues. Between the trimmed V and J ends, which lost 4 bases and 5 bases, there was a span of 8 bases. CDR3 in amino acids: CASSSQGTGELFF. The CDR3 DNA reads TGTGCCAGCAGCTCTCAGGGGACCGGGGAGCTGTTTTTT.

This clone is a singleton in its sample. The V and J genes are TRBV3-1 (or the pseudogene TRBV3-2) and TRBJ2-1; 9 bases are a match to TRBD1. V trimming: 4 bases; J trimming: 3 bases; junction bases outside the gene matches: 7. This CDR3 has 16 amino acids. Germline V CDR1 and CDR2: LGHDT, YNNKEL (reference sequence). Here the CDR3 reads CASSLTGTGIYNEQFF. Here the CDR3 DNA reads TGTGCCAGCAGCCTAACAGGGACAGGGATCTACAATGAGCAGTTCTTC.

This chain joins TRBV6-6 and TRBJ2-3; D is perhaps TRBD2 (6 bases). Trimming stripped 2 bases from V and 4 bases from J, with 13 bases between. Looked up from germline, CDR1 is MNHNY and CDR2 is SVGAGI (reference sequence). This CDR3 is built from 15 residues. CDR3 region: CASSYATSFPDTQYF. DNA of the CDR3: TGTGCCAGCAGTTACGCGACTAGTTTCCCAGATACGCAGTATTTT.

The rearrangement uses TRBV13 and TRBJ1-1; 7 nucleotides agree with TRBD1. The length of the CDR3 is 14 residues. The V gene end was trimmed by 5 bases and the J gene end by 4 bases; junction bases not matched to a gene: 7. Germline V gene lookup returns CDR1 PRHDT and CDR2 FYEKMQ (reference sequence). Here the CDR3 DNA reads TGTGCCAGCAGCACGTCAGGGGGTTTCACTGAAGCTTTCTTT. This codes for CASSTSGGFTEAFF.

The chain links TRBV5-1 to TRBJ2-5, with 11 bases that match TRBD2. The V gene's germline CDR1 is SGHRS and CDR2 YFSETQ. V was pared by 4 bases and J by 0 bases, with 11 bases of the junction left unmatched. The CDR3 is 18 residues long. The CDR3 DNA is TGCGCCAGCAGCCCCCGGCTAGCGGGAGGAGGGTACCAAGAGACCCAGTACTTC. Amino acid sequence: CASSPRLAGGGYQETQYF. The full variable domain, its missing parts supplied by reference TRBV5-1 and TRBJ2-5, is KAGVTQTPRYLIKTRGQQVTLSCSPISGHRSVSWYQQTPGQGLQFLFEYFSETQRNKGNFPGRFSGRQFSNSRSEMNVSTLELGDSALYLCASSPRLAGGGYQETQYFGPGTRLLVL.

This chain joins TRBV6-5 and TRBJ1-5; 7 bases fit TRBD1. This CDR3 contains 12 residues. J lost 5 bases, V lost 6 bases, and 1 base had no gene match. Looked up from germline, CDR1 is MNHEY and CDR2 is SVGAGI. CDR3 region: CASRQGDQPQHF. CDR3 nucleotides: TGTGCCAGCAGGCAGGGGGATCAGCCCCAGCATTTT.

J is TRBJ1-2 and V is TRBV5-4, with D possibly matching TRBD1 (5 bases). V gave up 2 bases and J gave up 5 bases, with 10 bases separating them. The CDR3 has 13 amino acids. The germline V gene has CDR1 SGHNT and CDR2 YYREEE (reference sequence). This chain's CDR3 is CASSFGTAYGYTF. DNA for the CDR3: TGTGCCAGCAGCTTTGGGACTGCATATGGCTACACCTTC.

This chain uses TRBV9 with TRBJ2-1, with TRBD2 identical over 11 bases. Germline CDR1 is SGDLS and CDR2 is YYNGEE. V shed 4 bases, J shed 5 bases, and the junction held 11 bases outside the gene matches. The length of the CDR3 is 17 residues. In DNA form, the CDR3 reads TGTGCCAGCAGCCGCATTCCGACTAGCGGGACCGACAATGAGCAGTTCTTC. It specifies CASSRIPTSGTDNEQFF.

The CDR3 is CASSQTEGRNEKLFF. The CDR3 bases are TGTGCCAGCAGTCAAACCGAAGGGAGAAATGAAAAACTGTTTTTT. V usage is TRBV7-6 and J usage is TRBJ1-4; D gene uncertain. V was trimmed by 6 bases and J by 5 bases, leaving 16 bases between them. This CDR3 contains 15 residues. CDR1 and CDR2 from the germline V gene are SGHVS and FNYEAQ. Supplemented by reference TRBV7-6 and TRBJ1-4, the full variable domain reads GAGVSQSPRYKVTKRGQDVALRCDPISGHVSLYWYRQALGQGPEFLTYFNYEAQQDKSGLPNDRFSAERPEGSISTLTIQRTEQRDSAMYRCASSQTEGRNEKLFFGSGTQLSVL.

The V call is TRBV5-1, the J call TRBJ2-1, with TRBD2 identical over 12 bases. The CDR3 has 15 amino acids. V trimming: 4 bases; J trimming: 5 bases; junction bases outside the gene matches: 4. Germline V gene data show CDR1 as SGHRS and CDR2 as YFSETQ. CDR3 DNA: TGCGCCAGCAGCCAAAGGACTAGCGGGAACAATGAGCAGTTCTTC. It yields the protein CASSQRTSGNNEQFF.

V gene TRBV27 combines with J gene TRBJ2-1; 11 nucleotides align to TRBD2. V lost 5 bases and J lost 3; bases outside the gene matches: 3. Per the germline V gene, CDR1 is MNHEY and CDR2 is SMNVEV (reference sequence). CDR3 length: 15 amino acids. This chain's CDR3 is CASSTGTSGYNEQFF. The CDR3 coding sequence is TGTGCCAGCAGTACAGGGACTAGCGGCTACAATGAGCAGTTCTTC.